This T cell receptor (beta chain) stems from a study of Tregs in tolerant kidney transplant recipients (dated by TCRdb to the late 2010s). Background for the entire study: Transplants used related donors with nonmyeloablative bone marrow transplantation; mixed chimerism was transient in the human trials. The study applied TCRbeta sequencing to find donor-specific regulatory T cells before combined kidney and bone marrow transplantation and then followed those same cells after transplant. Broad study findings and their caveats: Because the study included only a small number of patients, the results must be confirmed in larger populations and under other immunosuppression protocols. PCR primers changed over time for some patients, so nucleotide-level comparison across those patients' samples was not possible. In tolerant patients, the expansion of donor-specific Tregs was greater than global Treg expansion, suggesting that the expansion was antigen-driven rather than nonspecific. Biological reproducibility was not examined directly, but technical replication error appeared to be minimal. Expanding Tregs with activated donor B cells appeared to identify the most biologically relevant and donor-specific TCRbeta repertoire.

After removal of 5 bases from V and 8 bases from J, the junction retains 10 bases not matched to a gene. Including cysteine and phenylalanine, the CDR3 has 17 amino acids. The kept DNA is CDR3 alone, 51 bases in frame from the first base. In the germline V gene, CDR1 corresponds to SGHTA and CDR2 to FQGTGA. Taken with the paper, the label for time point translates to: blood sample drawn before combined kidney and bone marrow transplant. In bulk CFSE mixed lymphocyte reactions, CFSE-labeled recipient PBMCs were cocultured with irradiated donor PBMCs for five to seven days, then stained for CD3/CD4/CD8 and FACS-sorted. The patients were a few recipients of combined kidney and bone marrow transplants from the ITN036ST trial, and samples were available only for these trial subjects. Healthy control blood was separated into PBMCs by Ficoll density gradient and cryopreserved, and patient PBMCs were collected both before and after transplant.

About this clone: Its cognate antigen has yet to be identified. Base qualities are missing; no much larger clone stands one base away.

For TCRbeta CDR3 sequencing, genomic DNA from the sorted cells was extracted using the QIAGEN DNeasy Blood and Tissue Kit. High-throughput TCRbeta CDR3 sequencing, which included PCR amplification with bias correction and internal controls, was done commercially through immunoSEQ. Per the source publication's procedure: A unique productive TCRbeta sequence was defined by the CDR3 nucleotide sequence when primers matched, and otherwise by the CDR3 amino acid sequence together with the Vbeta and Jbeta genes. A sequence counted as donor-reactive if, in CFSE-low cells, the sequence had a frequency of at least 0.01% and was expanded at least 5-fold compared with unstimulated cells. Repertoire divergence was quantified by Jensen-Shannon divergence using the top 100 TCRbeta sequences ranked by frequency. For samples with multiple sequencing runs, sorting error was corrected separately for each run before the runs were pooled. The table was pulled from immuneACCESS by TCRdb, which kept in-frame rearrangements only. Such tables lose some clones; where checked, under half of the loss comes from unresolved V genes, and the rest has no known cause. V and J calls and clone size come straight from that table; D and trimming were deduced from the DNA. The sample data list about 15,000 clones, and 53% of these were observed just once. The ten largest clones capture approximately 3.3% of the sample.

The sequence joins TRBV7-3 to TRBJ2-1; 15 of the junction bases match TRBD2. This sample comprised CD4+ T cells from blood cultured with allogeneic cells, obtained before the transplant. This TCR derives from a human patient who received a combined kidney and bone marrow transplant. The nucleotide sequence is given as TGTGCCAGCAGCCTAAGGGGACTAGCGGGAGGTACGGATGAGCAGTTCTTC. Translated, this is CASSLRGLAGGTDEQFF.